These T cell receptor beta chains were read from a single sample in a study of T cells expressing NK-cell markers. Reanalyzing the 5' RACE reads, TCRdb keeps one entry per CDR3 protein, without DNA. In total, the table holds around 280,000 distinct CDR3 sequences. What was sequenced was blood T cells: a sorted CD56 or NKG2C T cell subset, CD4+ or CD8+ T cells, or bulk PBMC T cells (not recorded which). The receptors stem from a man aged 18 to 35 in good health. The CDR3 runs from the conserved cysteine through the conserved F or W.

j_call v_call cdr3_aa
TRBJ2-7 TRBV6-5 CASSYSIGHSSYEQYF
TRBJ2-1 TRBV4-2 CASSQAGQGYHNEQFF
TRBJ1-1 TRBV30 CAWGVDRSSPNTEAFF
TRBJ2-1 TRBV20-1 CSAPVEGSYNEQFF
TRBJ2-5 TRBV7-9 CASSLGGAQETQYF
TRBJ1-1 TRBV6-1 CASSKRTGNSPEAFF
TRBJ2-5 TRBV5-1 CASSQGARETQYF
TRBJ2-7 TRBV7-2 CASSLVDSYEQYF
TRBJ2-2 TRBV6-5 CASGRRTGELFF
TRBJ2-1 TRBV5-1 CASSLASGSSSYNEQFF